The 29 T cell receptor beta chains listed next were all sequenced from one sample in a study of cytomegalovirus exposure and HLA in healthy donors. The PCR ran on 60 Vbeta and 13 Jbeta primers. Only in-frame clones appear in the TCRdb table, and some are missing; sequencing was by immunoSEQ multiplex PCR. The table includes 150,000 or so clones, roughly 82% detected once. Sample: PBMCs. These receptors were obtained from a man in his late teens or twenties in good health and CMV-seropositive.

The V and J genes are TRBV6-1 and TRBJ1-5; weak D call: TRBD1 (5 bases). V shed 2 bases and J shed 1 base, with 15 bases lying between them. CDR1 is MNHNS, CDR2 SASEGT, per germline. The CDR3 contains 17 residues. The CDR3 nucleotides read TGTGCCAGCAGTGAACAATTGGCAGGGAAAAGCAATCAGCCCCAGCATTTT. Amino acid sequence: CASSEQLAGKSNQPQHF.

The V call is TRBV6-5, the J call TRBJ2-7; tentative D call: TRBD1 (6 bases). The CDR3 runs to 15 residues. The V end lost 2 bases, the J end lost 2 bases, and 13 bases lay between the germline ends. CDR1 MNHEY and CDR2 SVGAGI come from the germline V gene. The CDR3 reads CASSYRGDRTYEQYF. In nucleotides, the CDR3 is TGTGCCAGCAGTTACCGGGGAGACAGGACCTACGAGCAGTACTTC.

The V gene is TRBV5-4, the J gene TRBJ1-2; maybe TRBD1 (5 bases). There are 13 residues in the CDR3. Trimming took off 5 bases at V and 4 bases at J, with 12 bases between the two ends. CDR1 SGHNT and CDR2 YYREEE come from the germline V gene (reference sequence). The CDR3, as DNA: TGTGCCAGCAGTATAAGGGGCGGCTATGGCTACACCTTC. Its translation: CASSIRGGYGYTF. The variable domain in full, with the rest retrieved from reference TRBV5-4 and TRBJ1-2, is ETGVTQSPTHLIKTRGQQVTLRCSSQSGHNTVSWYQQALGQGPQFIFQYYREEENGRGNFPPRFSGLQFPNYSSELNVNALELDDSALYLCASSIRGGYGYTFGSGTRLTVV.

This clone has only a few counts. The V and J genes are TRBV5-8 and TRBJ2-1; tentative D call: TRBD1 (6 bases). The CDR3 covers 15 residues. Germline V gives CDR1 SGHTS, CDR2 YDEGEE. Trimming pared 3 bases from V and 3 bases from J, leaving 13 bases between. The chain's CDR3 is CASSSGDKDYNEQFF. In DNA form, the CDR3 reads TGTGCCAGCAGCTCTGGGGACAAAGACTACAATGAGCAGTTCTTC.

V gene TRBV6-6 combines with J gene TRBJ2-5, with a possible D match to TRBD2 (5 bases). The CDR3 sequence is 15 residues long. V lost 7 bases and J lost 4, with 19 bases in between. Germline loops: CDR1 MNHNY, CDR2 SVGAGI (reference sequence). DNA for the CDR3: TGTGCCAGCATCCTCGACCCTCACCGGGGAGAGACCCAGTACTTC. Its protein is CASILDPHRGETQYF.

This clone is a singleton in its sample. The chain uses TRBV28 and TRBJ1-2; TRBD1 is a possible D gene (6 bases). Per the germline V gene, CDR1 is MDHEN and CDR2 is SYDVKM. The ends were cut back, 3 bases at V and 4 bases at J, with 12 bases in the middle. This CDR3 is 14 amino acids long. The CDR3: CASSFQGLGYGYTF. In nucleotides, the CDR3 is TGTGCCAGCAGTTTCCAGGGGCTAGGCTATGGCTACACCTTC.

The rearrangement uses TRBV28 and TRBJ1-4, with TRBD1 identical over 8 bases. CDR3 length: 15 residues. Looked up from germline, CDR1 is MDHEN and CDR2 is SYDVKM. Trimming cost V 4 bases and J 4 bases; bases outside gene matches: 5. CDR3 sequence: CASSSQGANNEKLFF. CDR3 sequence (DNA): TGTGCCAGCAGTTCCCAGGGGGCTAATAATGAAAAACTGTTTTTT.

The V gene is TRBV28, the J gene TRBJ1-1, with a tentative D call TRBD1 (6 bases). Germline V gene data show CDR1 as MDHEN and CDR2 as SYDVKM. The V gene lost 7 bases and the J gene lost 4 bases, with 19 bases spanning the gap. CDR3 size: 15 residues. The CDR3 reads CASTLRTGGPTEAFF. DNA for the CDR3: TGTGCCAGCACCCTAAGGACGGGGGGGCCCACTGAAGCTTTCTTT. The variable domain in full, completed from reference TRBV28 and TRBJ1-1, reads DVKVTQSSRYLVKRTGEKVFLECVQDMDHENMFWYRQDPGLGLRLIYFSYDVKMKEKGDIPEGYSVSREKKERFSLILESASTNQTSMYLCASTLRTGGPTEAFFGQGTRLTVV.

This CDR3 is CASSLVRRDEAFF. Written as DNA, the CDR3 is TGTGCCAGCAGCTTGGTCAGGCGTGATGAAGCTTTCTTT. The chain is built from TRBV5-6 and TRBJ1-1; unclear D gene. The V gene's germline CDR1 is SGHDT and CDR2 YYEEEE. CDR3 length equals 13 residues. V shed 0 bases and J shed 7 bases, with 10 bases lying between them. The variable domain in full, with the rest retrieved from reference TRBV5-6 and TRBJ1-1, is DAGVTQSPTHLIKTRGQQVTLRCSPKSGHDTVSWYQQALGQGPQFIFQYYEEEERQRGNFPDRFSGHQFPNYSSELNVNALLLGDSALYLCASSLVRRDEAFFGQGTRLTVV.

Only one count was recorded for this clone. The V and J genes are TRBV18 and TRBJ2-7, with 9 bases lining up with TRBD1. The germline gives CDR1 KGHSH, CDR2 LQKENI. With V trimmed by 3 bases and J by 4 bases, 1 base remained unmatched. CDR3 length: 13 amino acids. This CDR3 reads CASSPGTGYEQYF. CDR3 sequence (DNA): TGTGCCAGCTCACCCGGGACAGGGTACGAGCAGTACTTC.

This clone has just a few counts. The V call is TRBV4-1, the J call TRBJ1-2; 7 bases line up with TRBD1. The trim removed 3 bases at V and 4 bases at J, leaving 8 bases unmatched. Germline values: CDR1 MGHRA, CDR2 YSYEKL. The CDR3 covers 15 residues. The CDR3 nucleotides are TGCGCCAGCAGCCAGTCTCGGACAGGAGTCTATGGCTACACCTTC. It yields the protein CASSQSRTGVYGYTF.

The V and J genes are TRBV5-4 and TRBJ2-5; 14 bases match TRBD2. The V and J ends lost 4 bases and 5 bases, in that order; junction bases with no gene match: 7. The CDR3 spans 16 residues. Germline values: CDR1 SGHNT, CDR2 YYREEE (reference sequence). DNA for the CDR3: TGTGCCAGCAGCCCGGGACTAGCGGGAGACGGTGAGACCCAGTACTTC. Encoded protein: CASSPGLAGDGETQYF.

This clone has more than one count but fewer than ten. The chain is built from TRBV14 and TRBJ2-7; D is undetermined. Trimming took 0 bases from V and 2 from J, leaving 8 bases between them. This CDR3 has 14 residues. Germline V gene data show CDR1 as SGHDN and CDR2 as FVKESK. CDR3 sequence reads: CASSQDASTYEQYF. CDR3 coding DNA: TGTGCCAGCAGCCAAGACGCCAGTACCTACGAGCAGTACTTC.

V gene TRBV2 combines with J gene TRBJ1-2, with 8 bases identical to TRBD1. V was clipped by 6 bases and J by 4 bases; unmatched bases: 10. The CDR3 has 15 residues. Germline lookup yields CDR1 SNHLY and CDR2 FYNNEI. CDR3 nucleotides: TGTGCCAGCAGGGACGGCCGGACAGGGCTCTATGGCTACACCTTC. Translated: CASRDGRTGLYGYTF. The variable domain in full, completed from reference TRBV2 and TRBJ1-2, reads EPEVTQTPSHQVTQMGQEVILRCVPISNHLYFYWYRQILGQKVEFLVSFYNNEISEKSEIFDDQFSVERPDGSNFTLKIRSTKLEDSAMYFCASRDGRTGLYGYTFGSGTRLTVV.

This chain's CDR3 is CASSSIHMNTEAFF. For the CDR3, the DNA is TGTGCCAGCAGTTCCATACATATGAACACTGAAGCTTTCTTT. The chain links TRBV6-5 to TRBJ1-1; no clear D gene. Germline loops: CDR1 MNHEY, CDR2 SVGAGI. The CDR3 is 14 residues long. The germline V and J ends were trimmed by 4 bases and 0 bases, with 9 bases remaining between them.

The gene calls are TRBV7-6 and TRBJ1-4, with 10 bases aligning to TRBD1. CDR1 is SGHVS and CDR2 is FNYEAQ in the germline V gene. V was pared by 3 bases and J by 8 bases, with 3 bases of the junction left unmatched. This CDR3 spans 14 amino acids. CDR3 region: CASSLTGGDEKLFF. The CDR3 coding sequence is TGTGCCAGCAGCTTGACAGGGGGCGACGAAAAACTGTTTTTT.

The J gene is TRBJ2-5, the V gene TRBV7-6, with 10 bases matching TRBD1. Germline V gene sequence: CDR1 SGHVS, CDR2 FNYEAQ. The trim removed 5 bases at V and 5 bases at J, leaving 14 bases unmatched. This CDR3 is built from 17 residues. The CDR3 is CASSNYPTLTGGETQYF. CDR3 in DNA: TGTGCCAGCAGCAATTACCCCACACTGACAGGGGGCGAGACCCAGTACTTC.

This chain connects TRBV27 to TRBJ2-6; D is possibly TRBD1 (6 bases). Trimming removed 6 bases from V and 2 bases from J, with 11 bases in between. Per germline, CDR1 MNHEY and CDR2 SMNVEV (reference sequence). The length of the CDR3 is 15 residues. CDR3 DNA sequence: TGTGCCAGCAGAGTACCAGGGGCTGGGGCCAACGTCCTGACTTTC. Encoded protein: CASRVPGAGANVLTF.

The rearrangement joins TRBV18 to TRBJ1-5; 7 bases agree with TRBD1. Germline CDR1 reads KGHSH; CDR2 reads LQKENI. The CDR3 is 15 residues long. J lost 3 bases, V lost 2 bases, and 4 bases had no gene match. CDR3 DNA: TGTGCCAGCTCACCAGTGACAGGGTCCAATCAGCCCCAGCATTTT. Encoded protein: CASSPVTGSNQPQHF.

V is TRBV4-1 and J is TRBJ2-7; TRBD2 might be the D (5 bases). V dropped 0 bases and J dropped 3 bases, with 15 bases sitting between them. The CDR3 extends over 16 amino acids. CDR1 is MGHRA, CDR2 YSYEKL, per germline. CDR3 loop: CASSQDHGLSNYEQYF. The CDR3 DNA reads as TGCGCCAGCAGCCAAGATCACGGACTTTCTAACTACGAGCAGTACTTC.

The V and J genes are TRBV6-1 and TRBJ1-1, with TRBD1 matching over 8 bases. Germline V gene lookup returns CDR1 MNHNS and CDR2 SASEGT. The CDR3 runs to 13 residues. V dropped 6 bases and J dropped 4; count of bases not matched to a gene: 4. The CDR3 coding sequence is TGTGCCAGCAGGCGGACAGGGTCCACTGAAGCTTTCTTT. This sequence encodes CASRRTGSTEAFF.

The chain joins TRBV30 to TRBJ2-3; TRBD2 might be the D (5 bases). Trimming removed 1 base from V and 6 bases from J, with 17 bases in between. Germline values: CDR1 GTSNPN, CDR2 SVGIG (reference sequence). The CDR3 runs 15 residues. CDR3 amino acids: CAWSGQRARVDTQYF. CDR3 DNA sequence: TGTGCCTGGAGTGGGCAACGGGCGAGGGTGGATACGCAGTATTTT.

V is TRBV15 and J is TRBJ1-4; D is perhaps TRBD1 (5 bases). The CDR3 extends over 15 amino acids. Germline CDR1 reads LNHNV; CDR2 reads YYDKDF (reference sequence). V was cut by 3 bases and J by 6 bases, with 14 bases left in between. This CDR3 reads CATSRGRTYDEKLFF. CDR3 DNA sequence: TGTGCCACCAGCAGGGGAAGGACATACGATGAAAAACTGTTTTTT. The whole variable domain, filled in from reference TRBV15 and TRBJ1-4, reads DAMVIQNPRYQVTQFGKPVTLSCSQTLNHNVMYWYQQKSSQAPKLLFHYYDKDFNNEADTPDNFQSRRPNTSFCFLDIRSPGLGDTAMYLCATSRGRTYDEKLFFGSGTQLSVL.

The V gene is TRBV9, the J gene TRBJ2-3; D gene ambiguous. Germline loops: CDR1 SGDLS, CDR2 YYNGEE. Trimming left V 0 bases short and J 3 bases short, with 11 bases between. The CDR3 has 15 amino acids. The CDR3 nucleotides are TGTGCCAGCAGCGTAGGAGTGAAGGAGACAGATACGCAGTATTTT. It codes for CASSVGVKETDTQYF.

This clone was seen just once. This chain joins TRBV7-8 and TRBJ2-5; weak D call: TRBD2 (5 bases). V dropped 0 bases and J dropped 5 bases, with 10 bases sitting between them. The germline V gene has CDR1 SGHVS and CDR2 FQNEAQ. The CDR3 extends over 14 amino acids. CDR3 in amino acids: CASSLAGVKETQYF. The CDR3 DNA follows: TGTGCCAGCAGCTTAGCGGGAGTAAAGGAGACCCAGTACTTC.

The J gene is TRBJ2-2, the V gene TRBV4-1; TRBD2 aligns across 7 bases. With V trimmed by 1 base and J by 7 bases, 6 bases remained unmatched. Germline CDR1 reads MGHRA; CDR2 reads YSYEKL. There are 15 residues in the CDR3. The DNA of the CDR3 is TGCGCCAGCAGCCAAGTCGCGGGAGCCGTCGGGGAGCTGTTTTTT. This gives the protein CASSQVAGAVGELFF.

The V and J genes are TRBV10-1 and TRBJ2-5, with TRBD1 identical over 7 bases. CDR1 and CDR2 (germline): WNHNN, SYGVQD (reference sequence). The junction had 3 bases not matched to a gene; V was cut back by 6 bases and J by 2 bases. The CDR3 consists of 13 residues. The CDR3 loop reads CASRGTAQETQYF. Written as DNA, the CDR3 is TGCGCCAGCAGGGGGACAGCGCAAGAGACCCAGTACTTC.

J is TRBJ2-1 and V is TRBV5-1; no reliable D call. The V gene lost 0 bases and the J gene lost 9 bases, with 7 bases spanning the gap. Germline CDR1 SGHRS, CDR2 YFSETQ. CDR3 length: 12 amino acids. Here the CDR3 reads CASSLVPGEQFF. The CDR3 coding sequence is TGCGCCAGCAGCTTGGTCCCCGGTGAGCAGTTCTTC.

The chain carries TRBV6-1 and TRBJ2-2; 7 bases map to TRBD1. CDR3 size: 13 residues. V lost 4 bases to trimming and J lost 7 bases; unmatched junction nucleotides: 3. Per the germline V gene, CDR1 is MNHNS and CDR2 is SASEGT. CDR3 in amino acids: CASSGDRNGELFF. In DNA, the CDR3 is TGTGCCAGCAGTGGGGACAGAAACGGGGAGCTGTTTTTT.